This T cell receptor beta chain was identified during a study of cytomegalovirus exposure and HLA in healthy donors. As for this clone: Antigen specificity is unknown.

PCR primers comprised 60 Vbeta and 13 Jbeta primers. Measured with immunoSEQ multiplex PCR; TCRdb has only the in-frame clones, and not every one. This sample carries 85,000 to 120,000 clones, under 80% of them seen once, and the ten largest clones take more than 3%. Notes on the study in general: Reportedly, diagnosis of cytomegalovirus status by the classifier showed high specificity and sensitivity. Upon later analysis, TCR association rates were observed to vary by HLA locus, being highest for DRB1 and lowest for HLA-C. Most TCR sequences were rare, but some public TCRs occurred in many donors. Cytomegalovirus association was assigned to more than 150 TCR beta chains.

The sample taken for sequencing was PBMCs. The clonotype was recovered from a man aged 60 to 69 in good health and CMV-seronegative.

CDR3 nucleotides: TGTGCCAGCAATCGACAGGGTTTGAACACTGAAGCTTTCTTT. It codes for CASNRQGLNTEAFF. The chain is built from TRBV6-5 and TRBJ1-1; 7 bases line up with TRBD1. The CDR3 runs 14 residues. With V trimmed by 7 bases and J by 0 bases, 5 bases remained unmatched. The germline V gene has CDR1 MNHEY and CDR2 SVGAGI.